This T cell receptor (beta chain) originates from a study of blood T cell repertoires in COVID-19. The overall study: T cells, B-cell-depleted T cells, or PBMCs supplied cDNA or gDNA.

Participants came from about two dozen US areas, aged about 18 to 100 years. Membership in each cohort depended on participant-reported clinical history. In the study's own analysis: Estimation of nucleated cell counts was performed using reference gene primer amplification. The method was immunoSEQ multiplex PCR; TCRdb's version includes in-frame clones alone and lacks a portion of them. That table is the source of V, J and clone size, and D and trimming were worked out from the DNA. The sample lists fewer than 200,000 clones, about 84% occurring once. The CDR3 is 12 amino acids. V was cut by 7 bases and J by 7 bases, with 14 bases left in between. In germline, CDR1 is SGHVS, CDR2 FNYEAQ.

This receptor was taken from a woman in her thirties or forties with acute COVID-19. Input material: PBMCs or T cells enriched from blood (not recorded which). The V and J genes are TRBV7-6 and TRBJ2-7; TRBD2 is a possible D gene (5 bases). The CDR3 nucleotides read TGTGCCAGCACCGCCCGTCCGGGAGAGCAGTACTTC. This codes for CASTARPGEQYF.